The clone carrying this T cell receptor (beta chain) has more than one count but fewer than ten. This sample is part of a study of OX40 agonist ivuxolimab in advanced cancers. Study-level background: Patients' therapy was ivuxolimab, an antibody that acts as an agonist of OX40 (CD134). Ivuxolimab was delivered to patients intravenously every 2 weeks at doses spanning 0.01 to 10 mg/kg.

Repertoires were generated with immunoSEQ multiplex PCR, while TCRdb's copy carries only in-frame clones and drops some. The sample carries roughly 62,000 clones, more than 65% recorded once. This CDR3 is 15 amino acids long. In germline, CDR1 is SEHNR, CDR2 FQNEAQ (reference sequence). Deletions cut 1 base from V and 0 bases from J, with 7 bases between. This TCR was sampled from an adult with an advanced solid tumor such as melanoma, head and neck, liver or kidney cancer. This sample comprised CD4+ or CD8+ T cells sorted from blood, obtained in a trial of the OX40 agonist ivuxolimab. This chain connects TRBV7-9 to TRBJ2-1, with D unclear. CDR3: CASSLGGASYNEQFF. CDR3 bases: TGTGCCAGCAGCTTAGGAGGAGCCTCCTACAATGAGCAGTTCTTC.